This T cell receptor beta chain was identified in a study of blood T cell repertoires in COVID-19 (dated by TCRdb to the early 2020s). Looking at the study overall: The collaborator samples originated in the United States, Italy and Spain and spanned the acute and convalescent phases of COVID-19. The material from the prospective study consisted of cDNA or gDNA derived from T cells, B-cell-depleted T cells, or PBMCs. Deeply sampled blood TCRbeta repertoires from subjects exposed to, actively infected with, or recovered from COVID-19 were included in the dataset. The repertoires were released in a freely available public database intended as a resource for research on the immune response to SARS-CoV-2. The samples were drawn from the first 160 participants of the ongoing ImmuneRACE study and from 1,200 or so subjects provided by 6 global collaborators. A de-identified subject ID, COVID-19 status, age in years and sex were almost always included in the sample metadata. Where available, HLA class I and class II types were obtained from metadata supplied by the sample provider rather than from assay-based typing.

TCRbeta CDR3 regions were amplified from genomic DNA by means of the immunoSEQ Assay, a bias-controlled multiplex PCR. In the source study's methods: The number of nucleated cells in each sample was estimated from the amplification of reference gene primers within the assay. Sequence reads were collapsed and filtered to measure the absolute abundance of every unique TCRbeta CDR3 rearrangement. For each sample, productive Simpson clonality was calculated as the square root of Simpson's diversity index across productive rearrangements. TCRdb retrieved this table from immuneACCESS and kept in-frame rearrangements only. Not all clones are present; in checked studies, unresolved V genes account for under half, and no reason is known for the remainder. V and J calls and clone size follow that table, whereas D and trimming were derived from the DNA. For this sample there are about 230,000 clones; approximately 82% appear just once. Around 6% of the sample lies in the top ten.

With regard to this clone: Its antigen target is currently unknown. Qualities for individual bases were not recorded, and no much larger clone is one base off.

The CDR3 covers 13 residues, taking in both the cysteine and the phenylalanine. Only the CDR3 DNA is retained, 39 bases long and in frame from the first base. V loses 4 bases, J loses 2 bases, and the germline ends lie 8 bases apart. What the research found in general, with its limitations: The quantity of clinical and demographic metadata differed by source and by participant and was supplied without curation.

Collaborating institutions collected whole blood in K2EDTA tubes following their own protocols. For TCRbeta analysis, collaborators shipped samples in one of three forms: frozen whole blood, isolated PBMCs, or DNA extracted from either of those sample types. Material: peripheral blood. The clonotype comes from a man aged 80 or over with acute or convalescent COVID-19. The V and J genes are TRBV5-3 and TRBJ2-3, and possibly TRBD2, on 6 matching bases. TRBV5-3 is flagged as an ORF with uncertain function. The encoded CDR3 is CARSRRDTDTQYF. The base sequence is TGTGCCAGAAGCCGGCGGGACACAGATACGCAGTATTTT.